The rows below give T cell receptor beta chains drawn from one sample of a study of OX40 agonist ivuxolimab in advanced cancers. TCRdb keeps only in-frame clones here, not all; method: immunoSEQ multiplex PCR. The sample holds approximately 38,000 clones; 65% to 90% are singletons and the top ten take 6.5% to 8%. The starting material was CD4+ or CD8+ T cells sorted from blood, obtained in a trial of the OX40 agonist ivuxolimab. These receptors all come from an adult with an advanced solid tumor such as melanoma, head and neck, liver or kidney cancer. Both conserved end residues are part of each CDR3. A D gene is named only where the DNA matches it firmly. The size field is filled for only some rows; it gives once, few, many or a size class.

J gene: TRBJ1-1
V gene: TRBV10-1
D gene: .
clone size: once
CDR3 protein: CASSAASFLGTTEAFF
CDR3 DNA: TGCGCCAGCAGTGCCGCCAGTTTTCTAGGGACGACTGAAGCTTTCTTT

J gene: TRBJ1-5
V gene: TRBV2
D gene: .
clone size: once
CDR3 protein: CASSEVASYSNQPQHF
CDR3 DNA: TGTGCCAGCAGTGAAGTGGCTTCTTATAGCAATCAGCCCCAGCATTTT

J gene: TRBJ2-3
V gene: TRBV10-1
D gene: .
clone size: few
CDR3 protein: CASAARGSGSTDTQYF
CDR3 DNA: TGCGCCAGCGCGGCCCGGGGAAGCGGTAGCACAGATACGCAGTATTTT

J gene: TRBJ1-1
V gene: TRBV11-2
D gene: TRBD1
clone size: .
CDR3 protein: CASSLQGGAFF
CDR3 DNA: TGTGCCAGCAGCCTACAGGGGGGAGCTTTCTTT

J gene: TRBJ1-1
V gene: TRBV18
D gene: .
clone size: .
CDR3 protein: CASSSLQARGIMNTEAFF
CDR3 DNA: TGTGCCAGCTCCTCGCTCCAGGCCCGCGGGATAATGAACACTGAAGCTTTCTTT

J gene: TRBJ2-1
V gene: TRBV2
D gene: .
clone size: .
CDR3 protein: CASSGETGFRNEQFF
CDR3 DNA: TGTGCCAGCAGCGGAGAGACAGGTTTTCGCAATGAGCAGTTCTTC

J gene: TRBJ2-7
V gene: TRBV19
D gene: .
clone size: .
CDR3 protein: CASSPVGRANSYEQYF
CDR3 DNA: TGTGCCAGTAGTCCCGTCGGGCGGGCTAACTCCTACGAGCAGTACTTC

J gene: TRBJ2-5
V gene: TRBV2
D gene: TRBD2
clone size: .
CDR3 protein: CASSGLAGLQTQYF
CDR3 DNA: TGTGCCAGCAGTGGACTAGCGGGATTGCAGACCCAGTACTTC

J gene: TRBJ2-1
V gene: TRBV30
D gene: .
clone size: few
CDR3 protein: CAWGGLEVEQFF
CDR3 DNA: TGTGCCTGGGGCGGACTCGAAGTGGAGCAGTTCTTC

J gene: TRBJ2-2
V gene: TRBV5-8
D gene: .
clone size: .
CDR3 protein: CASSSDLTGELFF
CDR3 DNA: TGTGCCAGCAGCTCCGATTTGACCGGGGAGCTGTTTTTT

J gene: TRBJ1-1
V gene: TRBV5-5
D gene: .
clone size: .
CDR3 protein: CASSPEGAGLNTEAFF
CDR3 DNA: TGTGCCAGCAGCCCCGAAGGAGCGGGGCTGAACACTGAAGCTTTCTTT

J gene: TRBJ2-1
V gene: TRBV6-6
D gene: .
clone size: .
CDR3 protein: CASSMPAARGIDEQFF
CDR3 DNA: TGTGCCAGCAGCATGCCGGCGGCCCGGGGAATCGATGAGCAGTTCTTC

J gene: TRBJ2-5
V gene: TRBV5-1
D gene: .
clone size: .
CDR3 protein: CASSPQGGGEETQYF
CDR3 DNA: TGCGCCAGCAGCCCGCAGGGGGGAGGCGAAGAGACCCAGTACTTC

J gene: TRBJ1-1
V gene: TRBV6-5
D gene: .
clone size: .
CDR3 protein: CASSYPDSSEAFF
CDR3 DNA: TGTGCCAGCAGTTACCCCGATAGTTCTGAAGCTTTCTTT

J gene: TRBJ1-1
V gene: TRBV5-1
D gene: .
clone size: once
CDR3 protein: CASSTGTTSNTEAFF
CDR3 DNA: TGCGCCAGCAGCACCGGGACAACTAGTAACACTGAAGCTTTCTTT

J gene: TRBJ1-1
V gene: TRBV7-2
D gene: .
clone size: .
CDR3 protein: CASSLAGYTEAFF
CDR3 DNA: TGTGCCAGCAGCTTAGCAGGGTACACTGAAGCTTTCTTT

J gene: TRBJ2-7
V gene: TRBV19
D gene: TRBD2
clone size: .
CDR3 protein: CASSTGGRAREQYF
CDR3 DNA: TGTGCCAGTAGTACGGGCGGGAGGGCACGGGAGCAGTACTTC

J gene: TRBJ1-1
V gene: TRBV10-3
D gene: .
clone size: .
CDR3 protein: CAISEWTPISNTEAFF
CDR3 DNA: TGTGCCATCAGTGAATGGACACCGATTTCGAACACTGAAGCTTTCTTT

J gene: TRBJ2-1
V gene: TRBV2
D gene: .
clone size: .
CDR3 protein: CASSELGLNEQFF
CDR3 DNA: TGTGCCAGCAGTGAGCTAGGCCTAAATGAGCAGTTCTTC

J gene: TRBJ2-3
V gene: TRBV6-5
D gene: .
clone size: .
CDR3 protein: CASSVSGVTDTQYF
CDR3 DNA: TGTGCCAGCAGTGTCTCGGGGGTCACAGATACGCAGTATTTT

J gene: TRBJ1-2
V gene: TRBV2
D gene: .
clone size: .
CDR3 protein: CASSEDRGSDGYTF
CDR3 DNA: TGTGCCAGCAGTGAAGATAGGGGGTCCGATGGCTACACCTTC

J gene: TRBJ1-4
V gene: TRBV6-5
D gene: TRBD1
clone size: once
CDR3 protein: CASSYTTGGFEKLFF
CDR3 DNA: TGTGCCAGCAGTTACACGACAGGGGGCTTCGAAAAACTGTTTTTT

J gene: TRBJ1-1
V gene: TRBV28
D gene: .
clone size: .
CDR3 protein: CASSLRGQFAPLEAFF
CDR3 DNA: TGTGCCAGCAGTTTACGAGGACAGTTCGCTCCCCTTGAAGCTTTCTTT

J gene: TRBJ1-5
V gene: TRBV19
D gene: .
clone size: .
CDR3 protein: CASSSPRGRNSNQPQHF
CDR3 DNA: TGTGCCAGTAGTTCCCCCAGGGGAAGGAATAGCAATCAGCCCCAGCATTTT

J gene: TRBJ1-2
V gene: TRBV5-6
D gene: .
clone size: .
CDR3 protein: CASSLDPSGGYGYTF
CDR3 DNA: TGTGCCAGCAGCTTGGATCCCTCGGGGGGCTATGGCTACACCTTC

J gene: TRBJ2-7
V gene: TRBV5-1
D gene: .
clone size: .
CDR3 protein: CASSFGLDAHEQYF
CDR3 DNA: TGCGCCAGCAGCTTCGGCCTAGATGCTCACGAGCAGTACTTC

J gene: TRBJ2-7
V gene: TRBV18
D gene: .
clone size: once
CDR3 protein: CASSVGALTYEQYF
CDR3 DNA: TGTGCCAGCTCCGTGGGGGCCTTAACCTACGAGCAGTACTTC

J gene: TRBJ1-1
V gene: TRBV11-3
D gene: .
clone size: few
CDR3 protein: CASSLRGTAPGEAFF
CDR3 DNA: TGTGCCAGCAGCTTACGAGGTACCGCACCCGGTGAAGCTTTCTTT

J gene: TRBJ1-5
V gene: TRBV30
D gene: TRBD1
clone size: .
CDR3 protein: CAWSWGTGSNQPQHF
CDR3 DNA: TGTGCCTGGAGTTGGGGGACAGGCAGCAATCAGCCCCAGCATTTT

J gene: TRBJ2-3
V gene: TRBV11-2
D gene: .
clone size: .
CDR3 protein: CASSLRRRGGADTQYF
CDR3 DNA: TGTGCCAGCAGCTTAAGAAGAAGAGGGGGGGCGGATACGCAGTATTTT

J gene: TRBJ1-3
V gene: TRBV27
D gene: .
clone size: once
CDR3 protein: CASSPFMGNTIYF
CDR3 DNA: TGTGCCAGCAGTCCTTTCATGGGAAACACCATATATTTT

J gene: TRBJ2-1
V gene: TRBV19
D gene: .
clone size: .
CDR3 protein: CASTRTAYNEQFF
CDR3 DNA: TGTGCCAGTACTCGGACTGCCTACAATGAGCAGTTCTTC

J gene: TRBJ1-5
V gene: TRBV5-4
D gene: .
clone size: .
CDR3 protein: CASSYDTESNQPQHF
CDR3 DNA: TGTGCCAGCAGCTATGACACGGAATCCAATCAGCCCCAGCATTTT

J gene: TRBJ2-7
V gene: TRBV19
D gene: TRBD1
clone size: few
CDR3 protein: CASSSTGGEVYEQYF
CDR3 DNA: TGTGCCAGTAGTTCGACAGGGGGGGAGGTTTACGAGCAGTACTTC

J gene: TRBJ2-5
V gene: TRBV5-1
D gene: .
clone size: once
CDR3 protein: CASSLAFGGETQYF
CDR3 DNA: TGCGCCAGCAGCTTGGCCTTCGGGGGAGAGACCCAGTACTTC

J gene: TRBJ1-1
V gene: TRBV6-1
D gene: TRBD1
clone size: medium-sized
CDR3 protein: CASSQGTGNLWRAEAFF
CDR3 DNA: TGTGCCAGCAGTCAAGGGACAGGGAATCTTTGGAGGGCTGAAGCTTTCTTT

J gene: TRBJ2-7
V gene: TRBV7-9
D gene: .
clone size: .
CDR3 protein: CASSLAGVGHEQYF
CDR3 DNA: TGTGCCAGCAGCTTAGCGGGAGTGGGCCACGAGCAGTACTTC

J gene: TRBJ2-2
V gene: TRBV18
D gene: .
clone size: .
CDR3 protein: CASSPGVTRSGELFF
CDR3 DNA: TGTGCCAGCTCACCAGGGGTGACACGGAGCGGGGAGCTGTTTTTT

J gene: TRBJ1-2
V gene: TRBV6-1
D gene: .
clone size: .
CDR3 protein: CASYGHYGYTF
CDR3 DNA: TGTGCCTCTTACGGTCACTATGGCTACACCTTC

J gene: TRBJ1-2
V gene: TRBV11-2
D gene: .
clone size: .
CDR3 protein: CASSLETRAQVVYGYTF
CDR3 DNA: TGTGCCAGCAGCTTAGAGACCCGGGCCCAGGTCGTTTATGGCTACACCTTC

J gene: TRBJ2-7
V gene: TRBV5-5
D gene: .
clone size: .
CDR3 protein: CASSFRQEAYEQYF
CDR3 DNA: TGTGCCAGCAGCTTCCGACAGGAAGCCTACGAGCAGTACTTC

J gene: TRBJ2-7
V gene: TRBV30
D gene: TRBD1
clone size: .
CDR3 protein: CAWSEQGANQYF
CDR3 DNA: TGTGCCTGGAGTGAACAGGGGGCGAATCAGTACTTC

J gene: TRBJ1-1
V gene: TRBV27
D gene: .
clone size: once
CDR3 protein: CASSWGRGITFF
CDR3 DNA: .

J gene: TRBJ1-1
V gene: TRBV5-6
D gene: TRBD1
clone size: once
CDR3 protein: CASSSPGTVEAFF
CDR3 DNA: TGTGCCAGCAGCTCCCCCGGGACAGTTGAAGCTTTCTTT

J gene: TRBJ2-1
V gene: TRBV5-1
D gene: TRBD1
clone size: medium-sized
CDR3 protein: CASSYGQGNEQFF
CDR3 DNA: TGCGCCAGCAGCTACGGACAGGGCAATGAGCAGTTCTTC

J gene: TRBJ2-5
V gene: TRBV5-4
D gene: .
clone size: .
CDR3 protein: CASSPPSGVPGETQYF
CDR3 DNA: TGTGCCAGCAGCCCTCCTTCGGGGGTACCGGGAGAGACCCAGTACTTC

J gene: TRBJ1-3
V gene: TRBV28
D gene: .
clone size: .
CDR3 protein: CASSLEGWVSTGNTIYF
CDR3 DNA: TGTGCCAGCAGTTTAGAAGGTTGGGTGTCAACTGGAAACACCATATATTTT

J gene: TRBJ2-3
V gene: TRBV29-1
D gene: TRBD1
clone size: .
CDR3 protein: CSSRPHSGQGPTDTQYF
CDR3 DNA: TGCAGCTCCCGTCCCCATAGCGGACAGGGCCCCACAGATACGCAGTATTTT

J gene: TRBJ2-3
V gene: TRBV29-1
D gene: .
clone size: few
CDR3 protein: CSVDTDTQYF
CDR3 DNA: TGCAGCGTTGACACAGATACGCAGTATTTT

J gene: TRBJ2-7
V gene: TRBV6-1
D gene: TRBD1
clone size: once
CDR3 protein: CASSLRDRDEQYF
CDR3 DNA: TGTGCCAGCAGTTTGCGGGACAGGGACGAGCAGTACTTC

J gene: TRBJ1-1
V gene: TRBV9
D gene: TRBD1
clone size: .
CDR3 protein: CASSPTGMGTEAFF
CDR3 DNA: TGTGCCAGCAGCCCGACAGGGATGGGCACTGAAGCTTTCTTT

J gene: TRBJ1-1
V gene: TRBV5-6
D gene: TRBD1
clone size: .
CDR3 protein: CASSRDSNEAFF
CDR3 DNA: TGTGCCAGCAGCCGGGACAGCAATGAAGCTTTCTTT

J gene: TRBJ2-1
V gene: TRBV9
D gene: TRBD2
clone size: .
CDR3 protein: CASSVASGREDYYNEQFF
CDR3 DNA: TGTGCCAGCAGCGTAGCCAGCGGGAGAGAAGACTACTACAATGAGCAGTTCTTC

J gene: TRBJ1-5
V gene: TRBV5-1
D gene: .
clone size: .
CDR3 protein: CASSLGADGNQPQHF
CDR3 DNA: TGCGCCAGCAGCTTGGGCGCAGATGGCAATCAGCCCCAGCATTTT

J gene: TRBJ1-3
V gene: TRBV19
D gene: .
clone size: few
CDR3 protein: CATKTQRIFGNTIYF
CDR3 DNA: TGTGCCACCAAGACCCAACGGATATTTGGAAACACCATATATTTT